The TCR beta chain described here comes from a study of CD8 T cells in Susac syndrome. This CDR3 spans 14 amino acids. V dropped 1 base and J dropped 8; count of bases not matched to a gene: 0. From germline, CDR1 is SEHNR and CDR2 FQNEAQ (reference sequence). Study results and limitations: The CD4+ T cell repertoires, which came from Susac syndrome patients, showed no sign of clonal expansion. The authors acknowledged that their TCR sequencing and HLA analysis involved a relatively small number of individuals.

The table lists this clonotype with a few counts. Its antigen is undetermined. With random hexamers, about 0.45 to 1 ug RNA was reverse transcribed. TCRdb itself ran the immunoSEQ multiplex PCR reads through MiXCR, one entry per CDR3 protein. The sample shows about 180,000 distinct CDR3 sequences, around 95% of them seen only once. The specimen was CD4+ T cells from PBMCs. This clonotype was sampled from a human donor with Susac syndrome. The chain has TRBV7-9 and TRBJ2-1; 12 bases are a match to TRBD2. The CDR3 here is CASSLGLAGDEQFF. The CDR3 nucleotides read TGTGCCAGCAGCTTAGGACTAGCGGGAGATGAGCAGTTCTTC.